These 28 T cell receptor beta chains were all obtained from the same sample, sequenced in a study of naive and memory T cell subsets. Both TRBC1 and TRBC2 were covered by a beta constant-region primer of two equimolar oligonucleotides. TCRdb ran MiXCR on the UMI-ligation and nested PCR reads and lists one entry per CDR3 protein. The data contain under 150,000 distinct CDR3 sequences, 15% to 20% of them singletons. Sequencing input: naive CD4+ T cells from blood. These receptor sequences come from a human donor in good health.

This chain joins TRBV7-9 and TRBJ2-7; TRBD1 aligns across 11 bases. V lost 5 bases to trimming and J lost 5 bases; unmatched junction nucleotides: 8. CDR1 and CDR2 (germline): SEHNR, FQNEAQ (reference sequence). This CDR3 contains 15 residues. The CDR3 nucleotides are TGTGCCAGCAGCACCAGGGGACAGGGGGGACACGAGCAGTACTTC. Protein product: CASSTRGQGGHEQYF. The full variable domain, its missing parts supplied by reference TRBV7-9 and TRBJ2-7, is DTGVSQNPRHKITKRGQNVTFRCDPISEHNRLYWYRQTLGQGPEFLTYFQNEAQLEKSRLLSDRFSAERPKGSFSTLEIQRTEQGDSAMYLCASSTRGQGGHEQYFGPGTRLTVT.

The rearrangement uses TRBV20-1 and TRBJ1-3; 7 bases match TRBD1. The CDR3 has 16 amino acids. Germline V gene lookup returns CDR1 DFQATT and CDR2 SNEGSKA (reference sequence). V shed 3 bases, J shed 3 bases, and the junction held 11 bases outside the gene matches. In DNA, the CDR3 is TGCAGTGCTAGGGCACCTTCCCAGGGGGTTGGAAACACCATATATTTT. The encoded protein is CSARAPSQGVGNTIYF.

This clonotype turned up a few times. The J gene is TRBJ1-3, the V gene TRBV13; D gene unclear. The CDR3 spans 15 residues. The V end was cut by 5 bases, the J end by 4 bases, with 15 bases between. Germline lookup yields CDR1 PRHDT and CDR2 FYEKMQ (reference sequence). CDR3 in amino acids: CASSPRPAEGNTIYF. DNA for the CDR3: TGTGCCAGCAGCCCACGGCCAGCAGAGGGAAACACCATATATTTT.

The rearrangement uses TRBV7-9 and TRBJ2-2, with no clear D. Germline CDR1 reads SEHNR; CDR2 reads FQNEAQ (reference sequence). The CDR3 totals 15 residues. Trimming removed 2 bases from V and 3 bases from J, with 10 bases in between. CDR3 sequence: CASSLIWSDTGELFF. In nucleotides, the CDR3 is TGTGCCAGCAGCTTAATTTGGTCAGACACCGGGGAGCTGTTTTTT.

The gene calls are TRBV20-1 and TRBJ2-3, with 8 bases that match TRBD2. Germline-derived CDR1 and CDR2 are DFQATT and SNEGSKA (reference sequence). This CDR3 comprises 13 residues. With V trimmed by 5 bases and J by 3 bases, 4 bases remained unmatched. The CDR3 region is CSAWTSKTDTQYF. For the CDR3, the DNA is TGCAGTGCTTGGACTAGCAAGACAGATACGCAGTATTTT.

This rearrangement joins TRBV4-1 to TRBJ1-5; D gene ambiguous. The V and J ends lost 0 bases and 6 bases respectively, with 6 bases between them. The germline gives CDR1 MGHRA, CDR2 YSYEKL. The length of the CDR3 is 13 residues. The CDR3 nucleotides are TGCGCCAGCAGCCAAGATTTGACTCAGCCCCAGCATTTT. It codes for CASSQDLTQPQHF.

The chain joins TRBV24-1 to TRBJ2-3; TRBD1 agrees at 10 bases. The germline gives CDR1 KGHDR, CDR2 SFDVKD. CDR3 length: 16 amino acids. The J segment lost 8 bases and the V segment lost 6 bases, leaving 13 bases of the junction unmatched. The CDR3 DNA sequence: TGTGCCACCAGTCAATCCGGGACAGGGGAAGTAGGTACGCAGTATTTT. It is translated as CATSQSGTGEVGTQYF.

In this sample, this clonotype turned up a few times. V is TRBV7-8 and J is TRBJ1-4; D is perhaps TRBD1 (5 bases). Germline CDR1 and CDR2: SGHVS and FQNEAQ. The CDR3 is 16 amino acids. V was trimmed by 3 bases and J by 8 bases, leaving 19 bases between them. The CDR3 spells CASSFSLLGDREKLFF. In DNA form, the CDR3 reads TGTGCCAGCAGCTTCTCTCTTTTGGGGGATCGGGAAAAACTGTTTTTT.

The CDR3: CANQGAGANVLTF. The DNA for the CDR3 is TGTGCCAACCAGGGGGCTGGGGCCAACGTCCTGACTTTC. The chain uses TRBV12-3 or TRBV12-4 and TRBJ2-6; TRBD1 aligns across 7 bases. Losses at the gene ends were 10 bases for V and 2 bases for J; bases not matched to a gene: 2. This CDR3 region has 13 residues.

The chain couples TRBV29-1 to TRBJ2-1; D remains ambiguous. CDR3 length equals 13 residues. Trimming removed 5 bases at V and 0 bases at J, with 8 bases between. CDR1 is SQVTM and CDR2 is ANQGSEA in the germline V gene. The CDR3 loop is CSVSPLSYNEQFF. The CDR3 DNA is TGCAGCGTTTCTCCACTCTCCTACAATGAGCAGTTCTTC.

This rearrangement joins TRBV7-2 to TRBJ2-2, with a tentative D call TRBD2 (5 bases). Trimming stripped 7 bases from V and 4 bases from J, with 13 bases between. Germline V gene lookup returns CDR1 SGHTA and CDR2 FQGNSA. The CDR3 covers 14 residues. The CDR3 is CASTLARGTGELFF. DNA for the CDR3: TGTGCCAGCACCCTTGCCCGGGGCACCGGGGAGCTGTTTTTT.

This clonotype came up once. V gene TRBV28 combines with J gene TRBJ1-5, with 10 bases aligning to TRBD1. The CDR3 consists of 17 residues. The V and J ends lost 3 bases and 1 base, in that order; junction bases with no gene match: 6. Germline CDR1 MDHEN, CDR2 SYDVKM. The CDR3: CASSLPRQGASNQPQHF. CDR3 DNA: TGTGCCAGCAGTTTGCCCAGACAGGGGGCAAGCAATCAGCCCCAGCATTTT. The full variable domain, rest sourced from reference TRBV28 and TRBJ1-5, is DVKVTQSSRYLVKRTGEKVFLECVQDMDHENMFWYRQDPGLGLRLIYFSYDVKMKEKGDIPEGYSVSREKKERFSLILESASTNQTSMYLCASSLPRQGASNQPQHFGDGTRLSIL.

V and J are TRBV15 and TRBJ2-3, with D possibly matching TRBD1 (6 bases). The CDR3 length is 15 residues. The germline gives CDR1 LNHNV, CDR2 YYDKDF (reference sequence). The V and J ends lost 5 bases and 1 base respectively, with 13 bases between them. The CDR3 reads CATSVNKGGTDTQYF. The CDR3, as DNA: TGTGCCACCAGCGTAAACAAGGGGGGCACAGATACGCAGTATTTT.

This clonotype came up a few times. CDR3 sequence reads: CASSGQRGGYTF. The CDR3 DNA sequence: TGTGCCAGCAGTGGTCAGAGAGGTGGCTACACCTTC. The chain recombines TRBV25-1 with TRBJ1-2; no firm D call. Germline CDR1 is MGHDK and CDR2 is SYGVNS. The CDR3 has 12 amino acids. Deletions cut 4 bases from V and 7 bases from J, with 10 bases between.

This clonotype was detected a few times. V gene TRBV5-1 combines with J gene TRBJ2-1; TRBD2 might be the D (5 bases). In germline, CDR1 is SGHRS, CDR2 YFSETQ. Deletions cut 0 bases from V and 5 bases from J, with 9 bases between. CDR3 length: 14 amino acids. This chain's CDR3 is CASSLVVGDNEQFF. In nucleotides, the CDR3 is TGCGCCAGCAGCTTGGTGGTGGGAGACAATGAGCAGTTCTTC.

The J gene is TRBJ2-2, the V gene TRBV7-9; D remains ambiguous. V lost 7 bases and J 5 bases, leaving 20 bases between the germline ends. The germline gives CDR1 SEHNR, CDR2 FQNEAQ (reference sequence). The CDR3 runs to 16 residues. The CDR3 is CASTHQSTKGTGELFF. CDR3 DNA sequence: TGTGCCAGCACCCATCAATCTACAAAGGGTACCGGGGAGCTGTTTTTT.

The table lists this clonotype with a few counts. The chain recombines TRBV5-4 with TRBJ1-4; D is unresolved. The CDR3 loop spans 12 amino acids. Per germline, CDR1 SGHNT and CDR2 YYREEE (reference sequence). V was pared by 4 bases and J by 6 bases, with 7 bases between. The CDR3 DNA reads as TGTGCCAGCAGCCGGACGGATGAAAAACTGTTTTTT. Its protein product is CASSRTDEKLFF.

The CDR3 DNA reads TGTGCCAGCAGTTACTCGCCCCCGGGACAGGTCTCCTACAATGAGCAGTTCTTC. Translation: CASSYSPPGQVSYNEQFF. The chain employs TRBV6-2 or TRBV6-3 and TRBJ2-1, with 8 positions matching TRBD1. The germline gives CDR1 MNHEY, CDR2 SVGEGT. The CDR3 covers 18 residues. V dropped 0 bases and J dropped 0; count of bases not matched to a gene: 7.

The J gene is TRBJ1-2, the V gene TRBV14; 7 nucleotides agree with TRBD1. The CDR3 is made up of 17 amino acids. The germline gives CDR1 SGHDN, CDR2 FVKESK. J was trimmed by 1 base and V by 1 base; bases with no gene match: 9. Written as DNA, the CDR3 is TGTGCCAGCAGCCAAGGAGGGGGCAGGACCAATAACTATGGCTACACCTTC. It encodes CASSQGGGRTNNYGYTF.

The chain links TRBV28 to TRBJ2-7; perhaps D is TRBD1 or TRBD2 (5 bases each). The CDR3 length is 13 residues. V dropped 7 bases and J dropped 3 bases, with 13 bases sitting between them. Germline CDR1 is MDHEN and CDR2 is SYDVKM. CDR3 in DNA: TGTGCCAGCACGTATTCGGGACGCTACGAGCAGTACTTC. Translation gives CASTYSGRYEQYF.

The sample holds many counts of this clonotype. This chain joins TRBV6-6 and TRBJ2-7; D may correspond to TRBD1 or TRBD2 (5 bases each). V shed 0 bases and J shed 6 bases, with 12 bases lying between them. CDR1 and CDR2 (germline): MNHNY, SVGAGI (reference sequence). The CDR3 loop spans 14 amino acids. For the CDR3, the DNA is TGTGCCAGCAGTTACTCAAGGGGACGTGGCGAGCAGTACTTC. Residues: CASSYSRGRGEQYF.

V usage is TRBV19 and J usage is TRBJ1-1; possible D gene TRBD1, 5 bases. CDR3 length: 16 residues. Trimming took 5 bases from V and 0 from J, leaving 16 bases between them. The germline V gene has CDR1 LNHDA and CDR2 SQIVND (reference sequence). The DNA of the CDR3 is TGTGCCAGTAGTTCCCCGGGGCAGGGCATGAACACTGAAGCTTTCTTT. Translation: CASSSPGQGMNTEAFF.

The chain employs TRBV12-3 or TRBV12-4 and TRBJ2-6; D is uncertain. Trimming shortened V by 1 base and J by 0 bases, and 4 bases separated the two germline ends. The CDR3 totals 15 residues. DNA for the CDR3: TGTGCCAGCAGTTTAGGTTCCTCTGGGGCCAACGTCCTGACTTTC. Its protein is CASSLGSSGANVLTF.

Many counts were recorded for this clonotype. V usage is TRBV20-1 and J usage is TRBJ2-1, with TRBD2 identical over 7 bases. Germline V gene data show CDR1 as DFQATT and CDR2 as SNEGSKA (reference sequence). This CDR3 comprises 13 residues. CDR3 coding DNA: TGCAGGCCTAGCGGTCTTAGCACGGGTGAGCAGTTCTTC. Its protein product is CRPSGLSTGEQFF.

The chain carries TRBV5-1 and TRBJ2-1; 7 bases are a match to TRBD2. Germline V gives CDR1 SGHRS, CDR2 YFSETQ. The CDR3 consists of 13 residues. Losses at the gene ends were 3 bases for V and 5 bases for J; bases not matched to a gene: 2. DNA of the CDR3: TGCGCCAGCAGCTGGGGGGGGGACAATGAGCAGTTCTTC. This gives the protein CASSWGGDNEQFF.

This clonotype was picked up a small number of times. The V and J genes are TRBV27 and TRBJ2-5; D not certain. The CDR3 covers 12 residues. The V and J ends lost 5 bases and 4 bases respectively, with 8 bases between them. Germline V gene lookup returns CDR1 MNHEY and CDR2 SMNVEV (reference sequence). The CDR3: CASSNPVETQYF. For the CDR3, the DNA is TGTGCCAGCAGTAATCCAGTAGAGACCCAGTACTTC.

This clonotype was seen a handful of times. The V and J genes are TRBV3-1 and TRBJ2-7; D not certain. This CDR3 spans 15 amino acids. Germline lookup yields CDR1 LGHDT and CDR2 YNNKEL (reference sequence). V lost 1 base and J 2 bases, leaving 12 bases between the germline ends. This CDR3 is CASSQGQVDPYEQYF. For the CDR3, the DNA is TGTGCCAGCAGCCAAGGTCAGGTGGACCCCTACGAGCAGTACTTC.

This clonotype appeared a few times. The chain recombines TRBV19 with TRBJ2-7; TRBD2 is a possible D gene (6 bases). The germline CDR1 and CDR2 sequences are LNHDA and SQIVND (reference sequence). V shed 3 bases and J shed 3 bases, with 15 bases lying between them. The CDR3 totals 15 residues. The CDR3 DNA follows: TGTGCCAGTAGTATTGCGGGGCTTCCCTACTACGAGCAGTACTTC. Translating it yields CASSIAGLPYYEQYF.